Listed here is a single TCR beta chain. Its target is unknown. This CDR3 is built from 15 residues. The V end lost 0 bases, the J end lost 4 bases, and 13 bases lay between the germline ends. CDR1 is MNHEY, CDR2 SVGEGT, per germline. This entry comes from a study of T cell responses to AZD1222 COVID-19 vaccine. General study findings and limits: Among vaccine-associated CD4 TCRs, coverage spanned spike, with dominance at 160-218 and 743-854. Only after the peak T cell response were repertoires sampled. At study baseline, merely over 5 AZD1222 recipients were seropositive. Variant regions that are unmutated are reportedly the target of nearly half of spike-specific TCRs.

Clones were read by immunoSEQ multiplex PCR, and TCRdb kept only the in-frame ones, dropping some. This table holds around 110,000 clones, 80% to 90% found once. The specimen comprised peripheral blood, sampled on day 0 of AZD1222 vaccination. The sequence derives from an adult in good health. The J gene is TRBJ2-7, the V gene TRBV6-2 or TRBV6-3; maybe TRBD2 (5 bases). The DNA for the CDR3 is TGTGCCAGCAGTTACTCGAGGACTGCCGGTTACGAGCAGTACTTC. Its protein is CASSYSRTAGYEQYF.